This TCR beta chain was captured by sequencing in a study of CD8 T cells in ankylosing spondylitis. Trimming at V came to 4 bases and at J to 4 bases, leaving 11 bases not matched to a gene. This CDR3 region has 19 residues. CDR1 and CDR2 from the germline V gene are SGHRS and YFSETQ. As to this clonotype: Antigen unknown.

A quantitative 5'-RACE method, one with molecular barcodes, was used to make TCR beta libraries. TCRdb reprocessed the 5' RACE reads via MiXCR and lists one record per CDR3 protein. The table shows some 840,000 distinct CDR3 sequences, with about an eighth occurring only once. Findings and limits, study-wide: Earlier literature documents some of the motif variants in reactive arthritis synovial fluid and blood. The study identified a TCR beta motif of under ten highly homologous variants that appeared characteristic of ankylosing spondylitis blood. Relatively rare in peripheral blood, disease-linked clones were also CD8+. Reportedly, matched ankylosing spondylitis synovial fluid was significantly enriched for disease-linked clones.

The genes are TRBV5-1 and TRBJ2-2; 15 bases line up with TRBD2. The receptor comes from a male donor with ankylosing spondylitis. The sample taken for sequencing was blood, either unsorted or a sorted T cell fraction (not recorded which). In DNA form, the CDR3 reads TGCGCCAGCAGCCCACGGACTAGCGGGAGGGCCTTGGGCACCGGGGAGCTGTTTTTT. Translated, it gives CASSPRTSGRALGTGELFF.